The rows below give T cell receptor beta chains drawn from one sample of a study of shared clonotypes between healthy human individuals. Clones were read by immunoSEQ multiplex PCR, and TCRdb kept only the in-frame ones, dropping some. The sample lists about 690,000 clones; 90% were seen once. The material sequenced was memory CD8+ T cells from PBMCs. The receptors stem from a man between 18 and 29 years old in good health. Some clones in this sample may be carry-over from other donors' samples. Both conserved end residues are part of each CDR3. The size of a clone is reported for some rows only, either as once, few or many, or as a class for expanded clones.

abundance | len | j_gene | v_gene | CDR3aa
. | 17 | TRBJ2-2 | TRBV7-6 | CASSFPGTGFVPGELFF
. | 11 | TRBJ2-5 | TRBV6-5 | CASSYGGLKYF
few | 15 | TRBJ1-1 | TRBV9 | CASSPAQGPNTEAFF
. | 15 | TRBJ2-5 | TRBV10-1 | CASSESVNPWETQYF
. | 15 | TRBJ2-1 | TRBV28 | CASSPHFPSYNEQFF
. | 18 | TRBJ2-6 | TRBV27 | CASSPSGRGVSGANVLTF
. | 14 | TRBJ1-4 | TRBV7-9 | CASSLERNNEKLFF
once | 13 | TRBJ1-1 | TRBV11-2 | CASSHRSNTEAFF
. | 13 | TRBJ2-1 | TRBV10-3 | CAIRTEPRDEQFF
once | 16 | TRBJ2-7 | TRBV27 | CASRKLRLAGENEQYF
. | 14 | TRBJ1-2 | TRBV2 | CASRAGRLKDGYTF
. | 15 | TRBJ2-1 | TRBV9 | CASSSTGTADNEQFF
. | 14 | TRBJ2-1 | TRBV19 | CASTAGGGLNEQFF
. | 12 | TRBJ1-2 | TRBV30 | CAWSLGQEGYTF
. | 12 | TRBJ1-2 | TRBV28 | CASSARSLGYTF
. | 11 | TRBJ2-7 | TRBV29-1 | CSVHTEYEQYF
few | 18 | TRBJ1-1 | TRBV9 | CASSVEGGGLVDDGEAFF
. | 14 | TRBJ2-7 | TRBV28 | CASSLWGRDYEQYF
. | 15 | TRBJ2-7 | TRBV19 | CASSIFFGDTYEQYF
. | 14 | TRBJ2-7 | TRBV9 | CASSVEGGRDEQYF
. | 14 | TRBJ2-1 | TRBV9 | CASSVAEAYNEQFF
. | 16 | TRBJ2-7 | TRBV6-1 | CASSEDQREGLYEQYF
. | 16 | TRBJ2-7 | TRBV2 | CASSPPGGRAVYEQYF
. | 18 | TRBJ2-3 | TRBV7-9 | CASSLGVVVQGSTDTQYF
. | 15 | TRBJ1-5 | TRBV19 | CASSMSGALGQPQHF
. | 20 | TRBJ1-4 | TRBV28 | CASSLSLGTGTGSRDEKLFF
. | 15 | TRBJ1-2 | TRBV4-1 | CASSLPAGGADGYTF
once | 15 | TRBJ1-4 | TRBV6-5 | CASSYLGALNEKLFF
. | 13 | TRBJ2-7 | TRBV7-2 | CASSSVEGYEQYF
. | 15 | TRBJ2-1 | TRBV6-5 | CASTTSGSSYNEQFF
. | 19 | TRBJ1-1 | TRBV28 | CASTNGVGSECKTNTEAFF
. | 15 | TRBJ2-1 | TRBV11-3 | CASSHGRGGYNEQFF
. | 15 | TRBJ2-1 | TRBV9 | CASSVDLAGYNEQFF
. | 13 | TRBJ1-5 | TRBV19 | CASSGLDNQPQHF
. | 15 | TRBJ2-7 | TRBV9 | CASSPQAGAPYEQYF
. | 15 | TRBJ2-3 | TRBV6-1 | CASSDWGPSADTQYF
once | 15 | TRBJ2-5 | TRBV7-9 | CASSPPLSGGETQYF
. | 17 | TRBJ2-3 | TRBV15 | CATSRDIGRAGTDTQYF
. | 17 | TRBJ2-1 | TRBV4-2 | CASSDRVGLAEGNEQFF
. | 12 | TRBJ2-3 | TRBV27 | CASRPGPDTQYF
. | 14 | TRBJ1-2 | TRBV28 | CASSLLGTAYGYTF
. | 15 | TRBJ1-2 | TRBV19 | CASSIFGQYVYGYTF
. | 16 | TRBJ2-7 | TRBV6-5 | CASSYSGTDSSYEQYF
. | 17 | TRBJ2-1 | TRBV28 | CASSSHEYDRMGNEQFF
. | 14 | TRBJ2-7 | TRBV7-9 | CASSLTHSIYEQYF
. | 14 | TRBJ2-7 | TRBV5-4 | CASSLSGPTYEQYF
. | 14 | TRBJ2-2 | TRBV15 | CATADWEGTGELFF
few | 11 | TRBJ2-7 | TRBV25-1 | CASSGSYEQYF
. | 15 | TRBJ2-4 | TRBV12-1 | CASSARDWGKNIQYF
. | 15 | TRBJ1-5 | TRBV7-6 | CASSRTRGVNQPQHF
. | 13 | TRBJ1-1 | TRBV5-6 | CASSLFGYPEAFF
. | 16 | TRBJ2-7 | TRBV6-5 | CASSYSTGRRSYEQYF
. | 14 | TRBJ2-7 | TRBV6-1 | CASGTSGDPYEQYF
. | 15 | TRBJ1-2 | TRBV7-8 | CASSPGDSDNYGYTF